The source of this TCR beta chain is a study of shared clonotypes between healthy human individuals. Findings and caveats of the study: Unshared clonotypes carried lower generation probabilities than those common to all four donors. Sampling covered nothing but blood. Tissue TCR repertoires likely differ from those found in blood. Even with large depth, rarefaction showed that sorted-subset sequencing was incomplete.

The table came from immunoSEQ multiplex PCR; TCRdb's copy has only in-frame clones and leaves some out. The sample comprises more than 1,200,000 clones, approximately 98.5% of which are singletons, and under 0.45% rests with the top ten. V gave up 0 bases and J gave up 3 bases, with 7 bases separating them. The CDR3 loop spans 13 amino acids. Germline CDR1 SGHNT, CDR2 YYREEE (reference sequence). About this clone: Its antigen is unidentified. Other nucleotide sequences in the sample specify the same CDR3.

The source material was naive CD4+ T cells sorted from blood. Sample subset: CD45RA+ positively selected. This TCR was sampled from a man aged 25 to 45 in good health. The chain combines TRBV5-4 with TRBJ2-7; D ambiguous. The CDR3 DNA reads as TGTGCCAGCAGCTTGGGGCAAAACTACGAGCAGTACTTC. Translating gives CASSLGQNYEQYF. Using reference TRBV5-4 and TRBJ2-7 for the parts outside the CDR3, the full variable domain is ETGVTQSPTHLIKTRGQQVTLRCSSQSGHNTVSWYQQALGQGPQFIFQYYREEENGRGNFPPRFSGLQFPNYSSELNVNALELDDSALYLCASSLGQNYEQYFGPGTRLTVT.